This T cell receptor (beta chain) emerged from a study of post-analysis software for immune sequencing data. Findings and limits, study-wide: The study found TRBV5-6, TRBV5-1 and TRBV20-1 among about five TRBV segments more frequent in patients than controls.

Germline values: CDR1 SGHRS, CDR2 YFSETQ. V gave up 0 bases and J gave up 8 bases; unmatched junction bases: 12. This CDR3 region has 17 residues. As to this clonotype: Antigen unknown.

Unique molecular identifiers were built into the TCR beta cDNA libraries. One entry per CDR3 protein results from TCRdb running MiXCR on the PCR reads. The data contain around 400,000 distinct CDR3 sequences, approximately 38% of them singletons. The chain carries TRBV5-1 and TRBJ1-2, with TRBD1 matching 11 bases. The sequenced sample was blood. This clonotype was sampled from a girl under 18 with multiple sclerosis. The CDR3 spells CASSLAPGQGVLLGYTF. In DNA form, the CDR3 reads TGCGCCAGCAGCTTGGCCCCGGGACAGGGGGTGCTCCTAGGCTACACCTTC.